One sample yielded the 14 T cell receptor beta chains listed below, sequenced in a study of cytomegalovirus exposure and HLA in healthy donors. 13 Jbeta primers and 60 Vbeta primers were used for the PCR. Assay: immunoSEQ multiplex PCR; the TCRdb copy retains only in-frame clones and omits some. Here the sample table reports roughly 55,000 clones. Sequenced input: PBMCs. These receptors all stem from a woman in her forties or fifties in good health and CMV-seropositive.

This chain joins TRBV7-2 and TRBJ1-1; weak D call: TRBD1 (5 bases). Between the trimmed V and J ends, which lost 5 bases and 11 bases, there was a span of 18 bases. The CDR3 loop spans 13 amino acids. Germline lookup yields CDR1 SGHTA and CDR2 FQGNSA. CDR3 in DNA: TGTGCCAGCAGCCGGAACGCAGGGTCTAGGGCTTTCTTT. Protein sequence: CASSRNAGSRAFF.

This chain connects TRBV18 to TRBJ2-7; possible D gene TRBD1, 6 bases. From germline, CDR1 is KGHSH and CDR2 LQKENI. This CDR3 region has 14 residues. With 6 bases removed from V and 2 bases from J, the gap between germline ends came to 14 bases. The chain's CDR3 is CASSPDSLAYEQYF. In nucleotides, the CDR3 is TGTGCCAGCTCCCCGGACAGCCTAGCCTACGAGCAGTACTTC.

The V call is TRBV28, the J call TRBJ1-1; no clear D. The V end lost 5 bases, the J end lost 4 bases, and 17 bases lay between the germline ends. Germline CDR1 MDHEN, CDR2 SYDVKM. The CDR3 length is 15 residues. CDR3 coding DNA: TGTGCCAGCAGTCTCCTTAATACACGTACCACTGAAGCTTTCTTT. It codes for CASSLLNTRTTEAFF. Complete variable domain (other parts from reference TRBV28 and TRBJ1-1): DVKVTQSSRYLVKRTGEKVFLECVQDMDHENMFWYRQDPGLGLRLIYFSYDVKMKEKGDIPEGYSVSREKKERFSLILESASTNQTSMYLCASSLLNTRTTEAFFGQGTRLTVV.

This chain joins TRBV4-3 and TRBJ1-4; no clear D gene. Germline CDR1 reads LGHNA; CDR2 reads YSLEER. The CDR3 is made up of 14 amino acids. Trimming removed 1 base at V and 7 bases at J, with 10 bases between. The CDR3 spells CASSQAQQPEKLFF. The CDR3 DNA is TGCGCCAGCAGCCAAGCCCAACAGCCTGAAAAACTGTTTTTT.

The chain combines TRBV7-6 with TRBJ2-1; D remains unclear. Germline V lookup: CDR1 SGHVS, CDR2 FNYEAQ. V gave up 0 bases and J gave up 0 bases, with 12 bases separating them. This CDR3 comprises 17 residues. The CDR3: CASSLAFGRNSYNEQFF. The CDR3 DNA is TGTGCCAGCAGCTTAGCGTTTGGGCGTAACTCCTACAATGAGCAGTTCTTC.

The chain links TRBV29-1 to TRBJ2-5, with 7 bases aligning to TRBD1. The CDR3 runs to 13 residues. Germline CDR1 is SQVTM and CDR2 is ANQGSEA. V was clipped by 7 bases and J by 5 bases; unmatched bases: 10. The CDR3 is CSALTGPRETQYF. CDR3 in DNA: TGCAGCGCATTGACAGGGCCTAGGGAGACCCAGTACTTC.

The chain combines TRBV4-3 with TRBJ1-1; 10 bases map to TRBD1. The V segment lost 3 bases and the J segment 0 bases; nucleotides outside the gene matches: 10. In germline, CDR1 is LGHNA, CDR2 YSLEER. The CDR3 covers 18 residues. CDR3 amino acids: CASSQQPGQGSLNTEAFF. CDR3 nucleotides: TGCGCCAGCAGCCAGCAACCGGGACAGGGGTCCTTGAACACTGAAGCTTTCTTT.

The chain joins TRBV7-9 to TRBJ2-3, with a possible D match to TRBD2 (6 bases). The V gene lost 5 bases and the J gene lost 0 bases, with 12 bases spanning the gap. The CDR3 totals 15 residues. Germline CDR1 is SEHNR and CDR2 is FQNEAQ (reference sequence). This CDR3 reads CASSRLASSTDTQYF. CDR3 nucleotides: TGTGCCAGCAGCCGTCTAGCGAGTAGCACAGATACGCAGTATTTT.

The chain recombines TRBV28 with TRBJ2-7; D is possibly TRBD2 (6 bases). V was trimmed by 6 bases and J by 4 bases, leaving 19 bases between them. This CDR3 region has 15 residues. The germline V gene has CDR1 MDHEN and CDR2 SYDVKM. The CDR3 sequence is CASSWTTGESYEQYF. Here the CDR3 DNA reads TGTGCCAGCAGCTGGACAACGGGAGAATCATACGAGCAGTACTTC.

The rearrangement joins TRBV27 to TRBJ1-3; a possible D gene is TRBD1 (6 bases). Germline V gene lookup returns CDR1 MNHEY and CDR2 SMNVEV (reference sequence). This CDR3 region has 15 residues. V was cut by 2 bases and J by 4 bases, with 12 bases left in between. CDR3 residues: CASSLRGTFGNTIYF. CDR3 in DNA: TGTGCCAGCAGTTTAAGGGGGACATTCGGAAACACCATATATTTT.

The V call is TRBV19, the J call TRBJ2-6; D not resolved. CDR3 length: 15 amino acids. Germline lookup yields CDR1 LNHDA and CDR2 SQIVND (reference sequence). Trimming shortened V by 4 bases and J by 0 bases, and 7 bases separated the two germline ends. CDR3: CASSSESSGANVLTF. Written as DNA, the CDR3 is TGTGCCAGTAGTAGTGAGAGCTCTGGGGCCAACGTCCTGACTTTC.

This chain connects TRBV7-2 to TRBJ2-2, with D perhaps matching TRBD1 (8 bases). This CDR3 region has 15 residues. The germline CDR1 and CDR2 sequences are SGHTA and FQGNSA. Trimming stripped 5 bases from V and 5 bases from J, with 15 bases between. The CDR3 loop is CASSTGQGGTGELFF. CDR3 DNA sequence: TGTGCCAGCAGCACCGGACAGGGAGGGACCGGGGAGCTGTTTTTT.

The chain has TRBV4-1 and TRBJ2-7; tentatively, D is TRBD1 (6 bases). Germline CDR1 reads MGHRA; CDR2 reads YSYEKL. Deletions cut 0 bases from V and 0 bases from J, with 9 bases between. CDR3 length: 15 amino acids. The CDR3 DNA is TGCGCCAGCAGCCAAGAAGGGACACTCTCCTACGAGCAGTACTTC. It yields the protein CASSQEGTLSYEQYF.

The chain couples TRBV13 to TRBJ1-1; tentative D call: TRBD1 (5 bases). The CDR3 contains 18 residues. The germline V gene has CDR1 PRHDT and CDR2 FYEKMQ (reference sequence). In nucleotides, the CDR3 is TGTGGCCCCAGTCAGGGAGGAGGATGGTTCCCTCAGAACACTGAAGCTTTCTTT. Protein product: CGPSQGGGWFPQNTEAFF.